This T cell receptor (beta chain) was sequenced during a study of technical replicates of blood from a handful of donors. CDR3 length equals 17 residues. J gave up 2 bases and V 3 bases, and 9 bases lay outside the gene matches. In germline, CDR1 is WSHSY, CDR2 SAAADI. The table came from immunoSEQ multiplex PCR; TCRdb's copy has only in-frame clones and leaves some out. Seen here are about 80,000 clones, around 97% observed once, and the top ten hold about 0.19%. A single count supports this clone. The TCR was taken from a human donor in good health. The gene calls are TRBV10-2 and TRBJ2-2; 7 nucleotides line up with TRBD1. Material for sequencing was T cells isolated from PBMCs. The CDR3 here is CASSDFYGDRNTGELFF. In DNA form, the CDR3 reads TGCGCCAGCAGTGATTTTTACGGGGACAGAAACACCGGGGAGCTGTTTTTT.